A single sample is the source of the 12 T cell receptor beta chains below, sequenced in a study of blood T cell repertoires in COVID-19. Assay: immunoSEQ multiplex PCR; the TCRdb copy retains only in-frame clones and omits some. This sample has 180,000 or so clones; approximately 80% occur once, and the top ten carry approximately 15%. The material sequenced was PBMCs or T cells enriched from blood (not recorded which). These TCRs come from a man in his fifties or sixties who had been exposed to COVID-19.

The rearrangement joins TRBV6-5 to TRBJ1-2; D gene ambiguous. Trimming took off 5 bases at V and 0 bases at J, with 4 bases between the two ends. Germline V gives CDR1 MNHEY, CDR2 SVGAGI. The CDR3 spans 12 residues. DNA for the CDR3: TGTGCCAGCAGTCTAACTAACTATGGCTACACCTTC. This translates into CASSLTNYGYTF.

CDR3 nucleotides: TGTGCCAGCAGTTTAATGGCAGATAATCAGCCCCAGCATTTT. Its translation: CASSLMADNQPQHF. J is TRBJ1-5 and V is TRBV27; D is unresolved. V lost 2 bases to trimming and J lost 4 bases, with 9 bases between them. The CDR3 is 14 amino acids. In germline, CDR1 is MNHEY, CDR2 SMNVEV (reference sequence).

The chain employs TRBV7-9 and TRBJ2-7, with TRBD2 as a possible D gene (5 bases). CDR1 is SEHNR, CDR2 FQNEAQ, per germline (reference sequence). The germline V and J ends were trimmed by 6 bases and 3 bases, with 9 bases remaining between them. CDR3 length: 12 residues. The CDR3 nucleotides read TGTGCCAGCAGATCCGGGAACTACGAGCAGTACTTC. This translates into CASRSGNYEQYF.

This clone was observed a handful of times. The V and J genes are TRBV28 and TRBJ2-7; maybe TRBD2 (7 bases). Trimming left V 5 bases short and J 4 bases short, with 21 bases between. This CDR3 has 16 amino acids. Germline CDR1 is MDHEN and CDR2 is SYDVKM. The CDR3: CASSGVRGGPTYEQYF. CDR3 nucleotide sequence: TGTGCCAGCAGTGGGGTTAGGGGGGGGCCAACTTACGAGCAGTACTTC. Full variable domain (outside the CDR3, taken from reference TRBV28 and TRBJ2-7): DVKVTQSSRYLVKRTGEKVFLECVQDMDHENMFWYRQDPGLGLRLIYFSYDVKMKEKGDIPEGYSVSREKKERFSLILESASTNQTSMYLCASSGVRGGPTYEQYFGPGTRLTVT.

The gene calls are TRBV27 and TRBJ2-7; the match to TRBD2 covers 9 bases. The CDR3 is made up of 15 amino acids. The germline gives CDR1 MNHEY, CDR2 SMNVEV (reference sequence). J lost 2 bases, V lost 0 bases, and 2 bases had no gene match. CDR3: CASSLSPSGTYEQYF. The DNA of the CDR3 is TGTGCCAGCAGTTTATCGCCTAGCGGGACCTACGAGCAGTACTTC.

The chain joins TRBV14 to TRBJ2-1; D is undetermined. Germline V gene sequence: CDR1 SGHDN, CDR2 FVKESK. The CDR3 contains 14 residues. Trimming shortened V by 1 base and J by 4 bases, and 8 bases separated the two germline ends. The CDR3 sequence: CASSQVRSYNEQFF. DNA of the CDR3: TGTGCCAGCAGCCAAGTGAGGAGTTACAATGAGCAGTTCTTC.

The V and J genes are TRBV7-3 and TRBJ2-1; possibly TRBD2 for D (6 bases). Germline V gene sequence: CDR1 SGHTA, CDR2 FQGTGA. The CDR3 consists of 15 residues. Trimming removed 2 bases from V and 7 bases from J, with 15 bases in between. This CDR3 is CASSLSHGRGNEQFF. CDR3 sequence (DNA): TGTGCCAGCAGCTTATCCCACGGGAGAGGAAATGAGCAGTTCTTC.

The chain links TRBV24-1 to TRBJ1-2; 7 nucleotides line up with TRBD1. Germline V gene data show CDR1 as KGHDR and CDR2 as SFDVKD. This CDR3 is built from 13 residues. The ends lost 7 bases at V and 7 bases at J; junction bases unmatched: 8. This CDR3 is CATRTGVCTGYTF. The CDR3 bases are TGTGCCACCAGAACAGGGGTCTGTACTGGCTACACCTTC.

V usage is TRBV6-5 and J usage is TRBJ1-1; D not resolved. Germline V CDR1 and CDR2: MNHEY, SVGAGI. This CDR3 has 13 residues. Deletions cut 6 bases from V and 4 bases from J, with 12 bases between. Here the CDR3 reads CASSDRGGTEAFF. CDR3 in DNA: TGTGCCAGCAGCGACCGAGGCGGCACTGAAGCTTTCTTT.

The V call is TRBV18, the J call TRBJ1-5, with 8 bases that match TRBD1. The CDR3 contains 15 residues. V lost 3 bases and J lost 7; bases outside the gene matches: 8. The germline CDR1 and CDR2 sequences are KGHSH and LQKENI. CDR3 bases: TGTGCCAGCTCACCGAGGGCGACAGGGGAACAGCCCCAGCATTTT. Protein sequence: CASSPRATGEQPQHF.

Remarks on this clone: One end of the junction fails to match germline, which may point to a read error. CDR3 protein: CASSLGGGDLNTHF. The CDR3 nucleotides are TGTGCCAGCAGCTTAGGAGGGGGGGATCTTAACACACACTTC. The chain links TRBV11-3 to TRBJ2-5; a possible D gene is TRBD2 (7 bases). This CDR3 has 14 amino acids. Germline values: CDR1 SGHNT, CDR2 YENEEA.

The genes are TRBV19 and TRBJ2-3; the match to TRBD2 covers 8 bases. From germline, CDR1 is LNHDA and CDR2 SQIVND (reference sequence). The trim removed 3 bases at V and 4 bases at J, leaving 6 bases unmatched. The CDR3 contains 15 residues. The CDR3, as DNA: TGTGCCAGTAGTATCGGGCCGGGAGGGCCAGATACGCAGTATTTT. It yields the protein CASSIGPGGPDTQYF.